Below, one TCR beta chain is given with its context. The antigen is not known. This sample stems from a study of shared clonotypes between healthy human individuals. V was shortened by 4 bases and J by 2 bases, with 15 bases between the two germline ends. This CDR3 contains 15 residues. Germline V lookup: CDR1 MDHEN, CDR2 SYDVKM. Assay: immunoSEQ multiplex PCR; the TCRdb copy retains only in-frame clones and omits some. The table has about 1 million clones, around 76% seen once; the top ten hold 1.2% to 1.5%. Whole-study findings and limits: At large depth, rarefaction still showed sorted-subset sequencing to be incomplete.

Sequencing was performed on memory CD4+ T cells sorted from blood. Subset specified: CD45RA-negative fraction. The sequence derives from a man younger than 30 in good health. V and J are TRBV28 and TRBJ2-7; D possibly uses TRBD1 or TRBD2 (5 bases each). DNA for the CDR3: TGTGCCAGCAGTTCCCGGACGGGGCTTGCCTACGAGCAGTACTTC. It yields the protein CASSSRTGLAYEQYF.